This T cell receptor (beta chain) comes out of a study of blood T cell repertoires in COVID-19. Study details: Samples representing acute and convalescent COVID-19 were sourced from the United States, Italy and Spain.

Per the germline V gene, CDR1 is MNHEY and CDR2 is SMNVEV (reference sequence). The CDR3 has 14 amino acids. Trimming removed 3 bases at V and 5 bases at J, with 13 bases between. The method was immunoSEQ multiplex PCR; TCRdb's version includes in-frame clones alone and lacks a portion of them. The profile covers 110,000 to 150,000 clones, with about 84% appearing a single time and about 1.5% taken by the ten largest. Recruits, aged roughly 18 to 100 years, lived in roughly 22 US areas. Participants had their cohort set by participant-reported clinical history. The chain uses TRBV27 and TRBJ1-1, with TRBD1 as a possible D gene (6 bases). Sequenced sample: PBMCs or T cells enriched from blood (not recorded which). This receptor was identified in a woman aged 18-29 years who had been exposed to COVID-19. CDR3 bases: TGTGCCAGCAGTTTGGGGGGGGCTGGGACTGAAGCTTTCTTT. Translation: CASSLGGAGTEAFF.